The entry below describes one T cell receptor (beta chain). Its target is unknown. Primers included in the PCR were 60 Vbeta and 13 Jbeta primers. This table comes from immunoSEQ multiplex PCR, and its TCRdb copy is limited to in-frame clones, with some not included. The repertoire holds around 200,000 clones, with under 85% as singletons. The data were taken from a study of cytomegalovirus exposure and HLA in healthy donors. Overall study findings and caveats: Donors were assumed by presence/absence analyses to have roughly uniform sequencing depth. TCR beta V- and J-gene trimming, according to a later analysis, was linked to a missense DCLRE1C variant. 87-base-pair reads could not separate some V segments, including TRBV6-2 and TRBV6-3.

The CDR3 is 13 amino acids. Germline CDR1 and CDR2: KGHSH and LQKENI. Trimming removed 8 bases from V and 3 bases from J, with 12 bases in between. Material for sequencing was PBMCs. The receptor was derived from a man aged 45-65 years in good health and CMV-seronegative. This chain links TRBV18 with TRBJ2-3, with D perhaps TRBD1 (5 bases). The CDR3 DNA follows: TGTGCCAGCACCCCGGCAGGGACAGATACGCAGTATTTT. Protein product: CASTPAGTDTQYF.